Each of the 3 T cell receptor beta chains below was sequenced from the same sample in a study of sequential checkpoint blockade in melanoma. As to treatment: randomized to nivolumab then ipilimumab (arm A) or the reverse (arm B). Assay used: immunoSEQ multiplex PCR; TCRdb lists only in-frame clones, some missing. The repertoire holds under 25,000 clones, more than 75% seen once, with around 10% in the top ten. The sequenced sample was CD8+ T cells sorted from blood (inferred from file names), obtained from a patient given nivolumab and ipilimumab in sequence. The receptors were sampled from a human donor with melanoma.

This chain joins TRBV18 and TRBJ2-3; the D gene is possibly TRBD1 (5 bases). The CDR3 contains 16 residues. The V gene's germline CDR1 is KGHSH and CDR2 LQKENI. V lost 6 bases and J lost 3, with 19 bases in between. Here the CDR3 reads CASSSSLTGSTDTQYF. CDR3 nucleotide sequence: TGTGCCAGCTCTTCTTCCCTTACAGGATCGACAGATACGCAGTATTTT.

The rearrangement joins TRBV7-9 to TRBJ2-5, with TRBD1 as a possible D gene (5 bases). V lost 2 bases and J lost 2, with 12 bases in between. The CDR3 is made up of 15 amino acids. Per the germline V gene, CDR1 is SEHNR and CDR2 is FQNEAQ (reference sequence). The DNA of the CDR3 is TGTGCCAGCAGCTTACGACAGAAGGGGCAAGAGACCCAGTACTTC. It specifies CASSLRQKGQETQYF. The whole variable domain, remainder taken from reference TRBV7-9 and TRBJ2-5, is DTGVSQNPRHKITKRGQNVTFRCDPISEHNRLYWYRQTLGQGPEFLTYFQNEAQLEKSRLLSDRFSAERPKGSFSTLEIQRTEQGDSAMYLCASSLRQKGQETQYFGPGTRLLVL.

This clone occurred a few times. The J gene is TRBJ1-1, the V gene TRBV28; possibly TRBD1 for D (5 bases). Germline V gene lookup returns CDR1 MDHEN and CDR2 SYDVKM. The V and J ends lost 0 bases and 11 bases respectively, with 22 bases between them. The CDR3 length is 16 residues. CDR3 amino acids: CASSLWGTYTLGSAFF. Written as DNA, the CDR3 is TGTGCCAGCAGTTTATGGGGGACTTATACCCTGGGATCGGCTTTCTTT. The full variable domain, its missing parts supplied by reference TRBV28 and TRBJ1-1, is DVKVTQSSRYLVKRTGEKVFLECVQDMDHENMFWYRQDPGLGLRLIYFSYDVKMKEKGDIPEGYSVSREKKERFSLILESASTNQTSMYLCASSLWGTYTLGSAFFGQGTRLTVV.